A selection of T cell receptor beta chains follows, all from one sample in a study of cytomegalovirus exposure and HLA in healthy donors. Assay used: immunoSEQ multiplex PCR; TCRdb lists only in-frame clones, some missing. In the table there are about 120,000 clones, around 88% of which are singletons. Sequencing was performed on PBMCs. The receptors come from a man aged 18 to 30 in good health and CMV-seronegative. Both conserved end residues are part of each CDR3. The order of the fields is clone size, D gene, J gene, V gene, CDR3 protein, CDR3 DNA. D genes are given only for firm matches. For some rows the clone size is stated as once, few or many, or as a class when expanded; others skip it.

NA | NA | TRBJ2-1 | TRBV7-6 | CASSLDLGVGNEQFF | TGTGCCAGCAGCTTAGATTTAGGGGTCGGCAATGAGCAGTTCTTC
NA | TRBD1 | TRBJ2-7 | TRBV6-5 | CASRPGQGSYEQYF | TGTGCCAGCAGACCGGGACAGGGTTCCTACGAGCAGTACTTC
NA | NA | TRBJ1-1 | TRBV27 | CASKITDTSVEAFF | TGTGCCAGCAAAATAACCGACACCTCTGTGGAAGCTTTCTTT
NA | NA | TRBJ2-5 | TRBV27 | CASSLSTYSFQETQYF | TGTGCCAGCAGTTTATCCACGTACAGCTTCCAAGAGACCCAGTACTTC
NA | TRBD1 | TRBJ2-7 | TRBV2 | CASRSGTGVGEQYF | TGTGCCAGCCGCTCCGGGACAGGGGTTGGGGAGCAGTACTTC
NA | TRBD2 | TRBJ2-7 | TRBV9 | CASSGTSGGEQYF | TGTGCCAGCAGCGGGACTAGCGGGGGCGAGCAGTACTTC
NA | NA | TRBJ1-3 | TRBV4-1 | CASSPGSGSQGNTIYF | TGCGCCAGCAGCCCGGGCTCAGGGTCTCAGGGAAACACCATATATTTT
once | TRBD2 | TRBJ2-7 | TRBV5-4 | CASSLGASGSSYEQYF | TGTGCCAGCAGCTTGGGGGCTAGCGGGAGCTCCTACGAGCAGTACTTC
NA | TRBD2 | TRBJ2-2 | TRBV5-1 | CASSFSLAGGPVGELFF | TGCGCCAGCAGCTTCTCACTAGCGGGGGGGCCCGTCGGGGAGCTGTTTTTT
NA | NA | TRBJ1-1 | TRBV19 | CASSEPLPNTEAFF | TGTGCCAGTAGCGAGCCACTCCCGAACACTGAAGCTTTCTTT
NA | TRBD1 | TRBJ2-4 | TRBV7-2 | CASSRQGALNIQYF | TGTGCCAGCAGTCGACAGGGGGCGTTAAACATTCAGTACTTC
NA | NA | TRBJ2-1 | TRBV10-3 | CAISEGQRYNEQFF | TGTGCCATCAGTGAGGGGCAACGATACAATGAGCAGTTCTTC
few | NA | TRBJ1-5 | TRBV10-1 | CASSPTLQPQHF | TGCGCCAGCAGTCCGACACTCCAGCCCCAGCATTTT
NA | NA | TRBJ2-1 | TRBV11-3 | CASSLGTSSYNEQFF | TGTGCCAGCAGCCTCGGGACTTCGTCCTACAATGAGCAGTTCTTC
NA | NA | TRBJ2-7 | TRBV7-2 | CASSLSRGLLNYEQYF | TGTGCCAGCAGCTTAAGCCGGGGACTCCTAAACTACGAGCAGTACTTC
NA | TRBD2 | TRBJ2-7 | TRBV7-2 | CASSLAPSGRNYEQYF | TGTGCCAGCAGCTTAGCGCCTAGCGGGAGAAACTACGAGCAGTACTTC
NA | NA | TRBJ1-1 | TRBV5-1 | CASSLGGGQMNTEAFF | TGCGCCAGCAGCTTGGGTGGTGGACAGATGAACACTGAAGCTTTCTTT
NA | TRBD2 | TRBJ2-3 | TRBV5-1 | CASSLGRRLASTDTQYF | TGCGCCAGCAGCTTGGGACGCCGACTAGCTTCGACAGATACGCAGTATTTT
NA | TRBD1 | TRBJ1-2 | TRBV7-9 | CASSLTGGYGYTF | TGTGCCAGCAGCTTGACAGGGGGCTATGGCTACACCTTC
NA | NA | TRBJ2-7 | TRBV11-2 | CASSLEGVGAGYYEQYF | TGTGCCAGCAGCTTAGAAGGGGTAGGGGCAGGCTACTACGAGCAGTACTTC
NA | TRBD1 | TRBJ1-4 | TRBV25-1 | CASSEVRGRGEKLFF | TGTGCCAGCAGTGAAGTCAGGGGGCGAGGTGAAAAACTGTTTTTT
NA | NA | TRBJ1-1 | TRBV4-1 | CASSQSGAGNTEAFF | TGCGCCAGCAGCCAGTCGGGCGCGGGGAACACTGAAGCTTTCTTT
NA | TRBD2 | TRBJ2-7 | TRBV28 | CASSLAPGLAYEQYF | TGTGCCAGCAGTTTAGCTCCGGGACTAGCATATGAGCAGTACTTC
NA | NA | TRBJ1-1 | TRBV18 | CASSFILAADTEAFF | TGTGCCAGCTCATTTATATTAGCGGCGGACACTGAAGCTTTCTTT
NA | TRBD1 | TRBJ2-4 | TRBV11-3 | CASSLDFTGGAKNIQYF | TGTGCCAGCAGCTTAGATTTCACAGGGGGAGCCAAAAACATTCAGTACTTC
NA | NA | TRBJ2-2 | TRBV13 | CASSYGKNTGELFF | TGTGCCAGCAGCTACGGGAAAAACACCGGGGAGCTGTTTTTT
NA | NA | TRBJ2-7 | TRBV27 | CASSLLASYEQYF | TGTGCCAGCAGTTTACTAGCGTCCTACGAGCAGTACTTC
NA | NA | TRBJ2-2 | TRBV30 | CATNPGGRGTGELFF | TGTGCCACGAACCCCGGGGGGCGGGGCACCGGGGAGCTGTTTTTT
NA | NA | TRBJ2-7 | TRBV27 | CASSLRGAAEQYF | TGTGCCAGCAGTCTCAGGGGTGCAGCCGAGCAGTACTTC
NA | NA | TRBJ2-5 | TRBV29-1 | CSVDGAEGLAKYQETQYF | TGCAGCGTTGATGGGGCCGAAGGGCTGGCAAAGTACCAAGAGACCCAGTACTTC
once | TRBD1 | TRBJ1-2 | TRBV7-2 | CASSLETGLGGYTF | TGTGCCAGCAGCTTAGAGACAGGGCTCGGGGGCTACACCTTC
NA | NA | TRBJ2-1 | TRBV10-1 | CASSDYANEQFF | TGCGCCAGCAGTGACTACGCCAATGAGCAGTTCTTC
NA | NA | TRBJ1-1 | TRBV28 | CASRLETLNTEAFF | TGTGCCAGCAGACTGGAGACGCTAAACACTGAAGCTTTCTTT
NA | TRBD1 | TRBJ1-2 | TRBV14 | CASSQNEGQSSIYGYTF | TGTGCCAGCAGCCAAAATGAGGGACAGTCTAGTATCTATGGCTACACCTTC
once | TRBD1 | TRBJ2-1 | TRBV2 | CASRRQGGNNEQFF | TGTGCCAGCAGACGACAGGGGGGAAACAATGAGCAGTTCTTC
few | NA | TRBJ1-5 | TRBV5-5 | CASSQGLQPIQPQHF | TGTGCCAGCAGCCAGGGACTCCAACCCATCCAGCCCCAGCATTTT
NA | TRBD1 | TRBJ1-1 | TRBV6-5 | CASIGQGGNTEAFF | TGTGCCAGCATAGGACAGGGGGGAAACACTGAAGCTTTCTTT
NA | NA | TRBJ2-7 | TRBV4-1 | CASSRPGYEQYF | TGCGCCAGCAGCCGCCCAGGGTACGAGCAGTACTTC
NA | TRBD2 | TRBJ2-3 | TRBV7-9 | CASSFGTSGSSWDTQYF | TGTGCCAGCAGCTTCGGGACTAGCGGGAGTTCATGGGATACGCAGTATTTT
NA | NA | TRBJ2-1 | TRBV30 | CAWSAGGGGNEQFF | TGTGCCTGGAGTGCCGGGGGCGGGGGCAATGAGCAGTTCTTC
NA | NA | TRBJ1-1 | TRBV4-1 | CASRGTLRNTEAFF | TGCGCCAGTCGGGGTACATTAAGGAACACTGAAGCTTTCTTT
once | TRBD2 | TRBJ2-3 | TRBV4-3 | CASSPRTSGSTDTQYF | TGCGCCAGCAGCCCACGGACTAGCGGGAGCACAGATACGCAGTATTTT
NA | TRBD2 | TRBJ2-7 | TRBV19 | CASSIAGGLSYEQYF | TGTGCCAGTAGTATAGCGGGAGGACTCTCCTACGAGCAGTACTTC
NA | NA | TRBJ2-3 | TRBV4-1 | CASSGDSTDTQYF | TGCGCCAGCAGCGGAGACAGCACAGATACGCAGTATTTT
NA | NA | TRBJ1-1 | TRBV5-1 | CASSFGPSNTEAFF | TGCGCCAGCAGCTTTGGGCCGAGCAACACTGAAGCTTTCTTT
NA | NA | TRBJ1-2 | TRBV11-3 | CASSLENWTDRKDGYTF | TGTGCCAGCAGCTTAGAAAATTGGACAGACAGAAAGGATGGCTACACCTTC
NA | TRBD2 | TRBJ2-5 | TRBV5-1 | CASSPTSGRETQYF | TGCGCCAGCAGCCCGACTAGCGGGAGAGAGACCCAGTACTTC
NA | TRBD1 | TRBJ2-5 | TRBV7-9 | CAGQSSGTVEETQYF | TGTGCCGGCCAATCCTCCGGGACAGTTGAGGAGACCCAGTACTTC
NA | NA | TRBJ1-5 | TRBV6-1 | CASSDQISNQPQHF | TGTGCCAGCAGTGACCAGATTAGCAATCAGCCCCAGCATTTT
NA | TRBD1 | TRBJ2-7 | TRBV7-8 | CASSSDRAPHYEQYF | TGTGCCAGCAGCTCGGACAGGGCTCCTCACTACGAGCAGTACTTC
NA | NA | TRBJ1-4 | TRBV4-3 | CASSQTYREIDEKLFF | TGCGCCAGCAGCCAAACATACAGGGAAATCGATGAAAAACTGTTTTTT
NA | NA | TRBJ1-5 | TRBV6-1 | CASSAIRDTTGLGNQPQHF | TGTGCCAGCAGTGCGATACGCGATACGACAGGCTTGGGCAATCAGCCCCAGCATTTT
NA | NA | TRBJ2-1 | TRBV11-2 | CASSHRVNEQFF | TGTGCCAGCAGCCACAGGGTCAATGAGCAGTTCTTC
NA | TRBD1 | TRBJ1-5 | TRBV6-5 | CASSSGQGGVRPQHF | TGTGCCAGCAGTTCGGGACAGGGGGGGGTCCGGCCCCAGCATTTT
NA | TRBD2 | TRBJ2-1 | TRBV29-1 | CSVTGTSGSYEQFF | TGCAGCGTGACCGGGACTAGCGGGAGCTATGAGCAGTTCTTC
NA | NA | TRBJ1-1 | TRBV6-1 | CASYRVLTEAFF | TGTGCCAGTTACAGGGTCTTAACTGAAGCTTTCTTT